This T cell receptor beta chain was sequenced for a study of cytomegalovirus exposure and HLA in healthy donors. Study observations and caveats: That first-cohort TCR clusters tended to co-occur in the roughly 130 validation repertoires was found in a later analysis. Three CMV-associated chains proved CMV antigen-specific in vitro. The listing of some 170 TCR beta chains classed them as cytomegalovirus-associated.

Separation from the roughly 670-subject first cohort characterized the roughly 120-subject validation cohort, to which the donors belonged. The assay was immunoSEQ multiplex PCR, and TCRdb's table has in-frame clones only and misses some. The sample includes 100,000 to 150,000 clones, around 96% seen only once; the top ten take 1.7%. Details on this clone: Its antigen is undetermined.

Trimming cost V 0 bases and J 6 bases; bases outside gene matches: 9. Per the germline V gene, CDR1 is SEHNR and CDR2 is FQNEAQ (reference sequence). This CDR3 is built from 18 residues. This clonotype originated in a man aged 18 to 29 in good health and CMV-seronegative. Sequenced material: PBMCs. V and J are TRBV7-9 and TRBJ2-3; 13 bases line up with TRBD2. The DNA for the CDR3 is TGTGCCAGCAGCTTAGCCGGACTAGCGGGAGTAAATTACGATACGCAGTATTTT. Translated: CASSLAGLAGVNYDTQYF.